This T cell receptor beta chain stems from a study of OX40 agonist ivuxolimab in advanced cancers. Regarding the research as a whole: The costimulatory receptor OX40 (CD134) was targeted by ivuxolimab, a fully human IgG2 agonistic monoclonal antibody. Of the roughly 51 patients in dose escalation, some 20 had hepatocellular carcinoma, around 15 had melanoma, 9 had renal cell carcinoma and 9 had head and neck cancer. The monotherapy dose-escalation portion (N ≈ 55 patients) of the phase I ivuxolimab trial is reported in the paper. Intravenous ivuxolimab was administered to patients every 2 weeks at six dose levels: 0.01, 0.1, 0.3, 1.5, 3 and 10 mg/kg. In the dose-escalation cohort, more than 75% of patients were male, and the mean age was approximately 60 years, with a range of 23 to 79. Three dose-escalation patients achieved partial responses, one with hepatocellular carcinoma and two with cutaneous melanoma. The point of sequencing TCRbeta in the periphery was to test whether ivuxolimab changed TCR sequence diversity and drove clonal T-cell expansion. Patients were allowed to have had prior anti-PD-1, anti-PD-L1 or anti-CTLA-4 therapy, and more than 30% of the dose-escalation patients had previously received checkpoint inhibitors.

Concerning this clone itself: Its recognized antigen is unknown. Base qualities are not recorded, but no much larger clone differs from it by a single base.

Genomic DNA was extracted from sorted cells for sequencing of the TCRbeta CDR3 region. The immunoSEQ Assay was used to sequence the TCRbeta CDR3 regions. TCRdb retrieved this table from immuneACCESS and kept in-frame rearrangements only. Not all clones are present; in checked studies, unresolved V genes account for under half, and no reason is known for the remainder. This sample is represented by about 83,000 clones; about 90% of them were singletons. More than 7.5% of the sample belongs to the ten largest clones. The trial excluded patients who had a history of autoimmune disease or were on systemic immunosuppression. In every dose cohort, peripheral blood was drawn for TCR sequencing at baseline, cycle 4 day 1, and cycle 7 day 1. Samples were obtained from an open-label, multicenter, first-in-human phase I dose-escalation trial of ivuxolimab. Adults with locally advanced or metastatic melanoma, renal cell carcinoma, hepatocellular carcinoma or head and neck squamous cell carcinoma were enrolled in the trial. Before TCR sequencing, CD4+ T cells and CD8+ T cells were sorted from peripheral blood as separate populations.

What the work shows at the level of the full study, not this receptor alone: Low levels of normalized T-cell clonal expansion were also seen in some nonresponding patients. After ivuxolimab, CD8+ T cells had more expanded clones than CD4+ T cells on average. In partial responders in the 0.1-3.0 mg/kg groups, normalized peripheral clonal expansion was found to be among the lowest, especially among CD8+ T cells. At doses from 0.1 to 3.0 mg/kg, clonal expansion was seen in both CD4+ and CD8+ blood T cells between baseline and week 6. Which antigens the clonally expanded peripheral T cells were specific for was not determined.

CDR1 and CDR2 are drawn from the germline V gene: LGHNA, YSLEER. The CDR3 holds 15 amino acids from the cysteine to the phenylalanine. This entry keeps only the CDR3 DNA: 45 bases, framed from base 1. A distance of 15 bases separates the germline ends of V and J, which lose 2 bases and 6 bases respectively. The sequence came from an adult with an advanced solid tumor such as melanoma, head and neck, liver or kidney cancer. This specimen was CD4+ or CD8+ T cells sorted from blood, taken in a trial of the OX40 agonist ivuxolimab. The sequence is built from TRBV4-3 and TRBJ2-3; a tentative D call is TRBD2 (6 bases match). The CDR3 protein sequence reads: CASSQWVGGGDTQYF. The DNA sequence reads TGCGCCAGCAGCCAATGGGTGGGAGGCGGGGATACGCAGTATTTT.